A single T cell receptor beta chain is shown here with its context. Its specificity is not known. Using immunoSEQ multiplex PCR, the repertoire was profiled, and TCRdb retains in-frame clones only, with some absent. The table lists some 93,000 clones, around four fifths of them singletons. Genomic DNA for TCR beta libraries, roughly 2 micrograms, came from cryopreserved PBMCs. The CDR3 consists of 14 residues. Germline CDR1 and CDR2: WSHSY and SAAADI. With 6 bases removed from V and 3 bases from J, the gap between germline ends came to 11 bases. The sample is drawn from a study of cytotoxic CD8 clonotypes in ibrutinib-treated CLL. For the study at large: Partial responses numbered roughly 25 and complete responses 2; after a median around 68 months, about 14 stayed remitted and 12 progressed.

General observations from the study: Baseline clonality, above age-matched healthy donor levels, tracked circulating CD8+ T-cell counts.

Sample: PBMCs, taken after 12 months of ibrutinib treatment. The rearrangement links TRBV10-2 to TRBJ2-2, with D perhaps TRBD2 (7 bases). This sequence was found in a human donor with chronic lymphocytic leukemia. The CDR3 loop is CASRGGVDTGELFF. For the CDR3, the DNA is TGCGCCAGCAGAGGGGGGGTAGACACCGGGGAGCTGTTTTTT.